This TCR beta chain comes out of a study of blood T cell repertoires in COVID-19. For the study at large: COVID-19 samples collected from the United States, Italy and Spain covered acute and convalescent phases. From T cells, B-cell-depleted T cells, or PBMCs came the material, which was cDNA or gDNA.

Original handling: Estimation of nucleated cell counts was performed using reference gene primer amplification. Assay: immunoSEQ multiplex PCR; the TCRdb copy retains only in-frame clones and omits some. The DNA was the basis for D and trimming; V, J and clone size are from that table. The sample contains some 240,000 clones, about 90% of which appear only once. Recruited during active infection, patients (from Seattle) were subsequently followed longitudinally. This clone appeared a single time. Germline V gene data show CDR1 as MNHEY and CDR2 as SMNVEV (reference sequence). CDR3 length: 16 residues. V lost 0 bases and J lost 1; bases outside the gene matches: 4.

The origin of this receptor is a man aged 60 to 69 with COVID-19, enrolled during active disease. Material: peripheral blood. The chain combines TRBV27 with TRBJ1-1; the match to TRBD1 covers 8 bases. The CDR3 DNA is TGTGCCAGCAGTTTATCGGGACAGGTAGGGAACACTGAAGCTTTCTTT. Its translation is CASSLSGQVGNTEAFF.